This record looks at one T cell receptor (beta chain) sequence and its context. The antigen is not known. Sequencing was performed with immunoSEQ multiplex PCR; in TCRdb, only in-frame clones are kept and a portion is missing. The sample carries hundreds of thousands of clones, almost 97% recorded once. Trimming cost V 7 bases and J 11 bases, with 14 bases left between them. Per the germline V gene, CDR1 is ENHRY and CDR2 is SYGVKD. The CDR3 spans 11 residues. These data come from a study of shared clonotypes between healthy human individuals. Study results and limitations: Estimated clonotype richness was generally higher in naive than memory subsets. Naive CD4 clonotypes were shared across a few donors at around 5%.

Donation came from healthy HIV-negative adults that had no recent acute infections or vaccinations. A CD45RA+ naive subset and a CD45RA-negative memory subset were split from CD4+ cells. The gene calls are TRBV10-3 and TRBJ2-5, with D possibly TRBD1 on 6 matching bases. This receptor was identified in a woman in her 30s in good health. Source material: naive CD4+ T cells sorted from blood. The sample's subset: CD45RA+ positively selected. The CDR3 DNA reads as TGTGCCATCACAGGGGAAGGGGAGCAGTACTTC. Protein product: CAITGEGEQYF.